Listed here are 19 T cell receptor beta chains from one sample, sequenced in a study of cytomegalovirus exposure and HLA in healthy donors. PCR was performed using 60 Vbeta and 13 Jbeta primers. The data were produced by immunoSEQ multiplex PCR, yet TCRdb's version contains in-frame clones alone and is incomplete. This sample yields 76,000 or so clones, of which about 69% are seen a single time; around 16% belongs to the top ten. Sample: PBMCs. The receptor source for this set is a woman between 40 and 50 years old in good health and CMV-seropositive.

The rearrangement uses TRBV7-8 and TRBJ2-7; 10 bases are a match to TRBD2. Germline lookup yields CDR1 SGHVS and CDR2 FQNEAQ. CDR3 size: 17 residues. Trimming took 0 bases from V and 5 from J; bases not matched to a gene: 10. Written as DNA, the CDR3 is TGTGCCAGCAGCTTAGCGAGGCTAGCGGGAGTCAGGCACGAGCAGTACTTC. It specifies CASSLARLAGVRHEQYF.

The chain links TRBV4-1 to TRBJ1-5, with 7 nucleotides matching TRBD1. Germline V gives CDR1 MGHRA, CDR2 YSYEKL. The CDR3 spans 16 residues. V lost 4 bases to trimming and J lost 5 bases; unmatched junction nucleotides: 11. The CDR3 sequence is CASSRGQARGHQPQHF. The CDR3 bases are TGCGCCAGCAGCCGAGGACAGGCCAGAGGGCATCAGCCCCAGCATTTT.

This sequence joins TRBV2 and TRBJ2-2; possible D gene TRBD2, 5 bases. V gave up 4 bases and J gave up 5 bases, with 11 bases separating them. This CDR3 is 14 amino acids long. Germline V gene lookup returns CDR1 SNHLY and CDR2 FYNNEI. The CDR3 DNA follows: TGTGCCAGCAGTGGGGTTCGGGGAACCGGGGAGCTGTTTTTT. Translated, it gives CASSGVRGTGELFF.

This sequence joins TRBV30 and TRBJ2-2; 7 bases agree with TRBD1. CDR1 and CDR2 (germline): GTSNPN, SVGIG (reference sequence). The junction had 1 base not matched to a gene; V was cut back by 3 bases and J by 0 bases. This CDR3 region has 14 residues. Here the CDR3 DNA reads TGTGCCTGGAGGGACAGGACGAACACCGGGGAGCTGTTTTTT. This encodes CAWRDRTNTGELFF.

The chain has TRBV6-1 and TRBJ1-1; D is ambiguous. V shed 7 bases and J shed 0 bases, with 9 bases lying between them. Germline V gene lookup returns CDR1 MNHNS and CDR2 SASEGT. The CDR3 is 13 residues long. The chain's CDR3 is CASTYKMNTEAFF. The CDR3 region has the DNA TGTGCCAGCACCTATAAAATGAACACTGAAGCTTTCTTT.

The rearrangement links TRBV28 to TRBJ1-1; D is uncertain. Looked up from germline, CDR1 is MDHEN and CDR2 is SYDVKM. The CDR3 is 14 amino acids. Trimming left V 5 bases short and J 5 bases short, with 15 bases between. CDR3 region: CASSTYRRGTEAFF. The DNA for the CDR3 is TGTGCCAGCAGTACCTACAGACGTGGGACTGAAGCTTTCTTT. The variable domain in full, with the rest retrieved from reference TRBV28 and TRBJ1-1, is DVKVTQSSRYLVKRTGEKVFLECVQDMDHENMFWYRQDPGLGLRLIYFSYDVKMKEKGDIPEGYSVSREKKERFSLILESASTNQTSMYLCASSTYRRGTEAFFGQGTRLTVV.

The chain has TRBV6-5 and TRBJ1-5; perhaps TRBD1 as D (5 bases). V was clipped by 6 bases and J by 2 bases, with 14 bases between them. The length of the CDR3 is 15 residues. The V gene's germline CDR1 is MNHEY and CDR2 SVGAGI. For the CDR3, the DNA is TGTGCCAGCAGATATGACAGATTCGGCAATCAGCCCCAGCATTTT. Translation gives CASRYDRFGNQPQHF.

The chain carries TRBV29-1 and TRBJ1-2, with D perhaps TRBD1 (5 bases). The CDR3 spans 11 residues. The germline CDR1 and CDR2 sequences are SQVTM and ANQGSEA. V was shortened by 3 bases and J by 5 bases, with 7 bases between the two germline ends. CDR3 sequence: CSVDDSYGYTF. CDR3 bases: TGCAGCGTTGATGACAGTTATGGCTACACCTTC.

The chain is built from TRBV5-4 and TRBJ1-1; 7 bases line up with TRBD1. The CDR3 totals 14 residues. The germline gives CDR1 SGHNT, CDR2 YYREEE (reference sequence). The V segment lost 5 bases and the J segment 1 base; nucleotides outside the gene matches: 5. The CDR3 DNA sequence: TGTGCCAGCAGTCGGCGGGACAGGAACACTGAAGCTTTCTTT. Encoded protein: CASSRRDRNTEAFF.

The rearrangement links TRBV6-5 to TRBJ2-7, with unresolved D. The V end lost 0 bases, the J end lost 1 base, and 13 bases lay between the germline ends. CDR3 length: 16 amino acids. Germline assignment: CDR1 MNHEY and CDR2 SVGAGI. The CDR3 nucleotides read TGTGCCAGCAGTTACTCGATTCCCGTCGGGTCCTACGAGCAGTACTTC. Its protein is CASSYSIPVGSYEQYF.

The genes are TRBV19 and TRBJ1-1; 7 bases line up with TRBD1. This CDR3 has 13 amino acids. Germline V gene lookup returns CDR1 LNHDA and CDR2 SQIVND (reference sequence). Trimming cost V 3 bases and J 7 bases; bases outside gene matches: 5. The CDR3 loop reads CASSITSGGEAFF. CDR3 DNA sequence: TGTGCCAGTAGTATTACGTCAGGGGGTGAAGCTTTCTTT.

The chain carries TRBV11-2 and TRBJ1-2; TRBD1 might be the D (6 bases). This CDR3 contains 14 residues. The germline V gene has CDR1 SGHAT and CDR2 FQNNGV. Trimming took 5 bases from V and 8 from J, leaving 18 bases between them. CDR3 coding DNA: TGTGCCAGCAGCCCCTCTAGGACAGCATGGGGCTACACCTTC. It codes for CASSPSRTAWGYTF.

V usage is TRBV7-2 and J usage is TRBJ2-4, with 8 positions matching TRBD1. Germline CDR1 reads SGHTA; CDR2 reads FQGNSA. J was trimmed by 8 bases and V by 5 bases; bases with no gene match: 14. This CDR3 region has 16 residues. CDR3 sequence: CASSPETRTGIYIQYF. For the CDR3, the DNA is TGTGCCAGCAGCCCCGAGACCAGGACAGGGATATACATTCAGTACTTC. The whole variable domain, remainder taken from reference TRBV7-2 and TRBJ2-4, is GAGVSQSPSNKVTEKGKDVELRCDPISGHTALYWYRQSLGQGLEFLIYFQGNSAPDKSGLPSDRFSAERTGGSVSTLTIQRTQQEDSAVYLCASSPETRTGIYIQYFGAGTRLSVL.

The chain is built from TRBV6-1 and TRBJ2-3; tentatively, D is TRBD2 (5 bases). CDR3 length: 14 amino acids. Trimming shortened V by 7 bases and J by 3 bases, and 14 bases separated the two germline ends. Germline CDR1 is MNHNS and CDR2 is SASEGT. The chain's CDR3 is CASKSSRGTDTQYF. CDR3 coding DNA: TGTGCCAGCAAGAGCAGCCGGGGTACAGATACGCAGTATTTT.

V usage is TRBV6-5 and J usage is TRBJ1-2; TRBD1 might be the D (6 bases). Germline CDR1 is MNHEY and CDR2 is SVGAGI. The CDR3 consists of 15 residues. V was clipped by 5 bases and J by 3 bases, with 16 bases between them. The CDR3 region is CASSPGQLGDYGYTF. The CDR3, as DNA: TGTGCCAGCAGTCCCGGACAGCTCGGGGACTATGGCTACACCTTC.

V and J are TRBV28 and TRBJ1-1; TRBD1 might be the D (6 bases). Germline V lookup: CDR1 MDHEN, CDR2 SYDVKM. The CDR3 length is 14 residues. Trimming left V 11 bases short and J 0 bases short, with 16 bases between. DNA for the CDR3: TGTGCCCTCCAGGTAAGGGGGATGAACACTGAAGCTTTCTTT. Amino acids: CALQVRGMNTEAFF.

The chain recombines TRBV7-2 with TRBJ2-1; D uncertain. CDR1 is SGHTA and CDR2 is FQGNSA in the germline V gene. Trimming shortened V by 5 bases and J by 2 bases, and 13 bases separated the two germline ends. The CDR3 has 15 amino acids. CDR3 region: CASSRENLPYNEQFF. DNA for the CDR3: TGTGCCAGCAGCCGAGAGAATTTGCCCTACAATGAGCAGTTCTTC. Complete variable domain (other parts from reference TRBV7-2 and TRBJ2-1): GAGVSQSPSNKVTEKGKDVELRCDPISGHTALYWYRQSLGQGLEFLIYFQGNSAPDKSGLPSDRFSAERTGGSVSTLTIQRTQQEDSAVYLCASSRENLPYNEQFFGPGTRLTVL.

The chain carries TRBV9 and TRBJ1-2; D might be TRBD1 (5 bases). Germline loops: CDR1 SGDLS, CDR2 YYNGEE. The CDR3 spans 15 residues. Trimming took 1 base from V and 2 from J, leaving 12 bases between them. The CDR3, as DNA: TGTGCCAGCAGCGTATCCGACAGATTCAACTATGGCTACACCTTC. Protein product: CASSVSDRFNYGYTF.

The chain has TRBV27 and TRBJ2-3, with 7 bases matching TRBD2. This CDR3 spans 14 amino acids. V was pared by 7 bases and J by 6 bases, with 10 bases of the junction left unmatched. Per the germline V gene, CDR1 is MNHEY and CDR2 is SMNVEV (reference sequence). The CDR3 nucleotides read TGTGCCAGCAAGGAGGGAGGGCCCGCGGATACGCAGTATTTT. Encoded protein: CASKEGGPADTQYF.